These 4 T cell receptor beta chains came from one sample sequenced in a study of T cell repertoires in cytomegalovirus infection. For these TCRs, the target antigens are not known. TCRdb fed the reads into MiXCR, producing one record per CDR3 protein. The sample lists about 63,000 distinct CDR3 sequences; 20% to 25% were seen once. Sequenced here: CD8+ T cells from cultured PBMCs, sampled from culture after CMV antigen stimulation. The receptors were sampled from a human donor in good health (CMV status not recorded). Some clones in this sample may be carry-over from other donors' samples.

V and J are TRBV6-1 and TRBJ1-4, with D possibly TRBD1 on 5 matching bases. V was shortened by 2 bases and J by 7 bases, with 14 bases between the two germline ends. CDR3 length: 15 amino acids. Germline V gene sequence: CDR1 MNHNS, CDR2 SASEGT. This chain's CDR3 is CASSETGGGGEKLFF. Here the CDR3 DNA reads TGTGCCAGCAGTGAAACCGGGGGAGGCGGTGAAAAACTGTTTTTT.

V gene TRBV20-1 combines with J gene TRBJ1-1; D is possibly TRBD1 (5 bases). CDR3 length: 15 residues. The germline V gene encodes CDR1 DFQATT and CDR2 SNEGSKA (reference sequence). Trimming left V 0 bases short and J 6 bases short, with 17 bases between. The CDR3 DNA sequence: TGCAGTGCTAGAGATCGTGGCAGGGTTGGCGCTGAAGCTTTCTTT. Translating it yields CSARDRGRVGAEAFF.

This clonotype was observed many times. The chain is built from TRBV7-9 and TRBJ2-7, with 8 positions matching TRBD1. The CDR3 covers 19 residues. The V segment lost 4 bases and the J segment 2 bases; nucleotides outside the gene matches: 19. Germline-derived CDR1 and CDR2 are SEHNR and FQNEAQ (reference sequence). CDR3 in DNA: TGTGCCAGCAGCTCCCCCCACTCCCCCCCAGGGGGCTCGACCTACGAGCAGTACTTC. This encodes CASSSPHSPPGGSTYEQYF.

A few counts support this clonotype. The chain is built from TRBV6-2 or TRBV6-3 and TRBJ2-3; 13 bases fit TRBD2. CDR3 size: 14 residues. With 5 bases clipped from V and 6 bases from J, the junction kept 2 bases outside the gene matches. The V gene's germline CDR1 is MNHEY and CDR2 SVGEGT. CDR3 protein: CASSTSGGADTQYF. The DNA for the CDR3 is TGTGCCAGCAGTACTAGCGGGGGGGCCGATACGCAGTATTTT.